This T cell receptor beta chain came from a study of blood T cell repertoires in COVID-19. CDR1 is ENHRY, CDR2 SYGVKD, per germline. With 9 bases clipped from V and 6 bases from J, the junction kept 6 bases outside the gene matches. The CDR3 sequence is 13 residues long. Methods used by the authors: Amplified reference gene primers provided the basis for estimating nucleated cell counts. Here immunoSEQ multiplex PCR was the method, and the copy in TCRdb shows in-frame clones only, minus some. V, J and clone size reflect that table, while D and trimming were determined from the DNA. The top ten hold 2% to 2.5% of the sample, which has 200,000 to 300,000 clones, approximately 89% seen once.

The receptor's source is a woman in her 40s with acute COVID-19. Input material: PBMCs or T cells enriched from blood (not recorded which). V is TRBV10-3 and J is TRBJ2-1, with 9 bases matching TRBD1. As DNA, the CDR3 is TGTGCCATGAAACAGGGGGCTGGCAATGAGCAGTTCTTC. This encodes CAMKQGAGNEQFF.